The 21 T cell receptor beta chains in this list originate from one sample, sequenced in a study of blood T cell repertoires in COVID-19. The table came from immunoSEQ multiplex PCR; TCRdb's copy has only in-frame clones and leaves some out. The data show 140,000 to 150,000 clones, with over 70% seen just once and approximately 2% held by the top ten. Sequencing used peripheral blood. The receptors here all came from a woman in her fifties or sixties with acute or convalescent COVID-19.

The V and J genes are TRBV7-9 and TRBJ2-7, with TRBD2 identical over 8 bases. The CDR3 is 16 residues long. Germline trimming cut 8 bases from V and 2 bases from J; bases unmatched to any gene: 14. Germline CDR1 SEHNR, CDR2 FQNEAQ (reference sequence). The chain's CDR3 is CASAPRMGLVAYEQYF. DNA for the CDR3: TGTGCCAGCGCCCCTCGGATGGGACTAGTAGCCTACGAGCAGTACTTC.

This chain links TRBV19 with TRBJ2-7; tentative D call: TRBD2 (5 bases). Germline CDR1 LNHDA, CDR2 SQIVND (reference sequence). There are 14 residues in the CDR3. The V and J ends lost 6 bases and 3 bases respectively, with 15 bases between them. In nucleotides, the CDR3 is TGTGCCAGTAGGAGAGGAGGAGCGGACTACGAGCAGTACTTC. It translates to CASRRGGADYEQYF.

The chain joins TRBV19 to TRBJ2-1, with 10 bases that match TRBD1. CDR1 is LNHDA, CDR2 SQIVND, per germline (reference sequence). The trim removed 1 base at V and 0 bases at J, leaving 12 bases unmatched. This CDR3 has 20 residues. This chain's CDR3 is CASSIAGQGVSWSSYNEQFF. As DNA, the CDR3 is TGTGCCAGTAGTATAGCCGGACAGGGGGTCAGTTGGAGCTCCTACAATGAGCAGTTCTTC.

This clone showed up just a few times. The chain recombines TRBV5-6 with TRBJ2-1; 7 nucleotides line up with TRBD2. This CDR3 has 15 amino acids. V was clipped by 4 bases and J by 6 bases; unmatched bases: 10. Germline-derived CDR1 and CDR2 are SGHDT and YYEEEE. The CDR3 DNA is TGTGCCAGCAGCCCCGGGGGGTCTTGGGTCAATGAGCAGTTCTTC. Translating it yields CASSPGGSWVNEQFF. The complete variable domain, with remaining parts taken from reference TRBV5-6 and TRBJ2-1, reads DAGVTQSPTHLIKTRGQQVTLRCSPKSGHDTVSWYQQALGQGPQFIFQYYEEEERQRGNFPDRFSGHQFPNYSSELNVNALLLGDSALYLCASSPGGSWVNEQFFGPGTRLTVL.

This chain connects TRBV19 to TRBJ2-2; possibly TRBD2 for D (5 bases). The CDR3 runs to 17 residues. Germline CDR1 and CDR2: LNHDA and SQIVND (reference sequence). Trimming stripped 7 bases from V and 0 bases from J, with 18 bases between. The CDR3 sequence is CASNGKASGTNTGELFF. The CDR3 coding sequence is TGTGCCAGTAACGGGAAGGCATCCGGGACGAACACCGGGGAGCTGTTTTTT.

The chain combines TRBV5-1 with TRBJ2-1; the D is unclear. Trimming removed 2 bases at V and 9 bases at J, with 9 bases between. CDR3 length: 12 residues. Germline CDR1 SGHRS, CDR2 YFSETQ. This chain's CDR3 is CASSFERSEQFF. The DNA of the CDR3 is TGCGCCAGCAGCTTTGAGCGAAGTGAGCAGTTCTTC.

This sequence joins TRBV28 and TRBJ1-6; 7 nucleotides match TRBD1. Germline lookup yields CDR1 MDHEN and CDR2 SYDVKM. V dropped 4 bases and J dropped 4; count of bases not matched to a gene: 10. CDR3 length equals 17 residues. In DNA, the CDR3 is TGTGCCAGCAGTTCGGGACAGCCTATTTATTATAATTCACCCCTCCACTTT. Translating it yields CASSSGQPIYYNSPLHF.

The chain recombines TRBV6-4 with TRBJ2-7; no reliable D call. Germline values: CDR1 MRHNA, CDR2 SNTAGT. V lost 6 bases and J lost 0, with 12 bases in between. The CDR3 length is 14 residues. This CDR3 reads CASSKHRYSYEQYF. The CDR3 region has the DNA TGTGCCAGCAGCAAACACCGATACTCCTACGAGCAGTACTTC.

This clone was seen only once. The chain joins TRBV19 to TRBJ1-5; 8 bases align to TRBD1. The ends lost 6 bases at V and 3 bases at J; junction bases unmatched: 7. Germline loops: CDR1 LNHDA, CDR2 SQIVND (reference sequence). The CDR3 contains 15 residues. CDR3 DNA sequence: TGTGCCAGTAGCGGCGGACAGGGATTCAATCAGCCCCAGCATTTT. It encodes CASSGGQGFNQPQHF.

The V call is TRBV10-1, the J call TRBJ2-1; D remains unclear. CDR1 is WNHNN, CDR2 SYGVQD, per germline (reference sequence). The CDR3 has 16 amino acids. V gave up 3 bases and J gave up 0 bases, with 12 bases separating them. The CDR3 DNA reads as TGCGCCAGCAGTGATGCGGCCTATAGCTCCTACAATGAGCAGTTCTTC. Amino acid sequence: CASSDAAYSSYNEQFF.

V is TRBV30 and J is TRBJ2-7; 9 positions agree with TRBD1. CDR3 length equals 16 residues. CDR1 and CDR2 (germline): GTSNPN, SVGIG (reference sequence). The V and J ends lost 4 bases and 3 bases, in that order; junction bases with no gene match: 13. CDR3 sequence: CAWTQGAMVGFYEQYF. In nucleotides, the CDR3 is TGTGCCTGGACACAGGGGGCCATGGTGGGGTTCTACGAGCAGTACTTC.

CDR3 nucleotides: TGTGCCAGCTCACCAGGACCGACAGTGAACACCATATATTTT. Translated: CASSPGPTVNTIYF. This sequence joins TRBV18 and TRBJ1-3, with D possibly matching TRBD1 (5 bases). The CDR3 has 14 amino acids. Trimming stripped 2 bases from V and 7 bases from J, with 12 bases between. In germline, CDR1 is KGHSH, CDR2 LQKENI.

CDR3 bases: TGTGCCAGCAGCCTTAATCAGGGGGCGTCCTACGAGCAGTACTTC. It encodes CASSLNQGASYEQYF. V gene TRBV11-2 combines with J gene TRBJ2-7, with 8 bases aligning to TRBD1. Germline CDR1 is SGHAT and CDR2 is FQNNGV. The V segment lost 5 bases and the J segment 1 base; nucleotides outside the gene matches: 7. The CDR3 has 15 residues. Combining the CDR3 with reference TRBV11-2 and TRBJ2-7 gives the whole variable domain EAGVAQSPRYKIIEKRQSVAFWCNPISGHATLYWYQQILGQGPKLLIQFQNNGVVDDSQLPKDRFSAERLKGVDSTLKIQPAKLEDSAVYLCASSLNQGASYEQYFGPGTRLTVT.

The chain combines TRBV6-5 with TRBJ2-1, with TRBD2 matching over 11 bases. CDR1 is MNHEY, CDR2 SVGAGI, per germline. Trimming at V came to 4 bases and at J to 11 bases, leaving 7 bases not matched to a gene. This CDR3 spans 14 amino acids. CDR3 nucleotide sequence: TGTGCCAGCAGTTCCGGGACTAGCGGCTACAAGCAGTTCTTC. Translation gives CASSSGTSGYKQFF.

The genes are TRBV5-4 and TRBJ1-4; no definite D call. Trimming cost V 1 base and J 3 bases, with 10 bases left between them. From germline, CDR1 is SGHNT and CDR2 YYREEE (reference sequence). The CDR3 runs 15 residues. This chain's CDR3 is CASSLPLTANEKLFF. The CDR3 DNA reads TGTGCCAGCAGCTTGCCTCTAACCGCTAATGAAAAACTGTTTTTT.

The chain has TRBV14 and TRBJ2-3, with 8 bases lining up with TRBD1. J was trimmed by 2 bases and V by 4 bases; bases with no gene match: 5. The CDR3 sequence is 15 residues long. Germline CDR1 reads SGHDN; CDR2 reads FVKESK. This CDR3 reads CASSLQGQATDTQYF. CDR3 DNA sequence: TGTGCCAGCAGCCTACAGGGACAGGCCACAGATACGCAGTATTTT.

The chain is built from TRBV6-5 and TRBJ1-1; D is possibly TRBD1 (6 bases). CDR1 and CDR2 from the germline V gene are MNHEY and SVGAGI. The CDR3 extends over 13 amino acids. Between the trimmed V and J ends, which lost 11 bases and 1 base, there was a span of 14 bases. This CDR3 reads CAAHRARNTEAFF. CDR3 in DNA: TGTGCCGCCCACAGGGCCAGGAACACTGAAGCTTTCTTT.

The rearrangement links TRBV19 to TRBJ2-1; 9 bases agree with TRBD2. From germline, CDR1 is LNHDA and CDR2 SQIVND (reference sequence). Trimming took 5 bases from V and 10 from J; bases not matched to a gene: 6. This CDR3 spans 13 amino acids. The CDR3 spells CASSVLAGYEQFF. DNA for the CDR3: TGTGCCAGTAGTGTTCTAGCGGGATACGAGCAGTTCTTC.

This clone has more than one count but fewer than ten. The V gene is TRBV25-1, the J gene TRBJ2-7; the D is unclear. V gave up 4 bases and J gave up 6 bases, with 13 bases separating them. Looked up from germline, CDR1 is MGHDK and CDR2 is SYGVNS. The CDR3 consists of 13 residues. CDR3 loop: CASSGHYSGEQYF. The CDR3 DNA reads TGTGCCAGCAGTGGGCATTATTCTGGCGAGCAGTACTTC.

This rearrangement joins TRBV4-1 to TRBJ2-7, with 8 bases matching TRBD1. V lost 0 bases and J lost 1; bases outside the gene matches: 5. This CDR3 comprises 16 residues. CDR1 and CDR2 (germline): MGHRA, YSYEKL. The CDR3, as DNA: TGCGCCAGCAGCCAAGAATCAGGGGGCGCTTCCTACGAGCAGTACTTC. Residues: CASSQESGGASYEQYF.

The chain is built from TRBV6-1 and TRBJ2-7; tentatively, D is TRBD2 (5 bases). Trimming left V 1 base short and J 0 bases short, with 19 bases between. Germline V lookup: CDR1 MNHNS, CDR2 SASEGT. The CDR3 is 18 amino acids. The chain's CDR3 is CASSEGMAGGSFSYEQYF. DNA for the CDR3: TGTGCCAGCAGTGAAGGAATGGCCGGCGGGTCCTTCTCCTACGAGCAGTACTTC.